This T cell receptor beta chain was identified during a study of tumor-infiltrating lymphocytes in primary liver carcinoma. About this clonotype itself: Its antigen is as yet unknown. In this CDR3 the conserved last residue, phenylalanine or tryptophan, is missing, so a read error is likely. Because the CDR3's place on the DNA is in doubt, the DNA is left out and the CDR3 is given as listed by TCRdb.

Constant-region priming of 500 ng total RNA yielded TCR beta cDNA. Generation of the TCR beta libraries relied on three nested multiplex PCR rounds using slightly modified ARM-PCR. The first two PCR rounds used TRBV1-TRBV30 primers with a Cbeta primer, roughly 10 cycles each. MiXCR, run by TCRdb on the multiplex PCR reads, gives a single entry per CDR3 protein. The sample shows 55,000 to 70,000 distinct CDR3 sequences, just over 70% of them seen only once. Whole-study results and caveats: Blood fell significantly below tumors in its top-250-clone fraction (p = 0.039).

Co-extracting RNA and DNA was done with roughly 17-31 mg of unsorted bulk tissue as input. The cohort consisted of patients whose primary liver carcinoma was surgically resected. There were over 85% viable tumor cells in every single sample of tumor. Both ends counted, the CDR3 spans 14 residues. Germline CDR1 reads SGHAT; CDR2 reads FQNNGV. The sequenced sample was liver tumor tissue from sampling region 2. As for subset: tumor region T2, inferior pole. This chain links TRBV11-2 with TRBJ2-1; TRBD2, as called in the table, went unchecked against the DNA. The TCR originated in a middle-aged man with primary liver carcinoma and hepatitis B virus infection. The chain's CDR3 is CASSLGATHNEQFL.